This T cell receptor (beta chain) was recorded in a study of neurological immune-mediated disorders. Germline assignment: CDR1 SEHNR and CDR2 FQNEAQ (reference sequence). The CDR3 covers 17 residues. The junction had 14 bases not matched to a gene; V was cut back by 5 bases and J by 3 bases. Each CDR3 protein gets one entry after TCRdb re-called the 5' RACE reads with MiXCR. In the table there are tens of thousands of distinct CDR3 sequences, roughly a tenth of which are singletons. The time point was: longitudinal time-point 1 (baseline). The chain has TRBV7-9 and TRBJ2-5, with TRBD2 identical over 8 bases. The sample comprised PBMCs. The TCR comes from a man between 25 and 39 years old in good health. This CDR3 reads CASSVPPSGRFEETQYF. CDR3 nucleotides: TGTGCCAGCAGCGTCCCCCCGAGCGGGAGATTTGAAGAGACCCAGTACTTC.